The rows below give T cell receptor beta chains drawn from one sample of a study of blood T cell repertoires in COVID-19. TCRdb's table, derived via immunoSEQ multiplex PCR, lists solely in-frame clones and lacks some. The sample records about 350,000 clones, more than 70% being singletons. The sample consisted of peripheral blood. All receptors come from a woman aged 60-75 years with COVID-19, enrolled during active disease. The CDR3 runs from the conserved cysteine through the conserved F or W. The D gene is left open where the match is weak. Some rows have no size entry. The others give once, few or many, or a class for an expanded clone.

TRBJ1-1 15 . TRBV27 . CASTITAGGNTEAFF TGTGCCAGCACCATAACGGCTGGAGGGAACACTGAAGCTTTCTTT
TRBJ2-2 11 . TRBV3-1/TRBV3-2 . CASSQQGELFF TGTGCCAGCAGCCAACAGGGGGAGCTGTTTTTT
TRBJ2-5 12 . TRBV11-2 . CASGRGRETQYF TGTGCCAGCGGCCGCGGAAGAGAGACCCAGTACTTC
TRBJ1-6 13 . TRBV19 . CASIGHLNSPLHF TGTGCCAGTATTGGCCATCTTAATTCACCCCTCCACTTT
TRBJ1-1 11 . TRBV2 . CASRGGMEAFF TGTGCCAGCCGCGGGGGGATGGAAGCTTTCTTT
TRBJ1-2 12 . TRBV5-1 . CASSLGQEIYTF TGCGCCAGCAGCTTGGGACAGGAGATCTACACCTTC
TRBJ2-2 14 few TRBV6-5 . CASRQKTVTGELFF TGTGCCAGCAGGCAAAAGACAGTCACCGGGGAGCTGTTTTTT
TRBJ1-5 16 . TRBV7-9 . CASSHASTGGVQPQHF TGTGCCAGCAGCCATGCGTCCACAGGTGGGGTTCAGCCCCAGCATTTT
TRBJ2-1 16 . TRBV5-1 TRBD1 CASSPLQDRGINEQFF TGCGCCAGCAGCCCGCTGCAGGACAGGGGTATCAATGAGCAGTTCTTC
TRBJ1-3 14 . TRBV27 . CASSLSWAGNTIYF TGTGCCAGCAGTTTATCGTGGGCCGGAAACACCATATATTTT
TRBJ1-1 13 . TRBV14 . CASSLSTGTEAFF TGTGCCAGCAGCCTCTCCACGGGCACTGAAGCTTTCTTT
TRBJ1-2 14 . TRBV28 . CASSLDPTGYGYTF TGTGCCAGCAGTTTAGACCCGACAGGATATGGCTACACCTTC
TRBJ2-3 17 . TRBV4-1 . CASSPGDSWDLTDTQYF TGCGCCAGCAGCCCGGGGGACTCGTGGGACCTCACAGATACGCAGTATTTT
TRBJ2-3 15 . TRBV5-1 TRBD2 CASIKAGGTPDTQYF TGCGCCAGCATCAAAGCGGGGGGGACCCCAGATACGCAGTATTTT
TRBJ2-1 16 . TRBV28 TRBD1 CASSRMTGAVDNEQFF TGTGCCAGCAGTCGAATGACAGGGGCGGTTGACAATGAGCAGTTCTTC
TRBJ1-2 16 . TRBV6-6 TRBD1 CASSYSSAGQDYGYTF TGTGCCAGCAGTTACTCGAGCGCGGGACAGGATTATGGCTACACCTTC
TRBJ2-1 14 . TRBV9 TRBD1 CASSVDQGANEQFF TGTGCCAGCAGCGTAGATCAGGGGGCGAATGAGCAGTTCTTC
TRBJ1-6 13 few TRBV19 . CASSAVHQSPLHF TGTGCCAGTAGTGCCGTACATCAATCACCCCTCCACTTT
TRBJ1-5 13 once TRBV5-8 . CASSPQVTQPQHF TGTGCCAGCAGCCCACAGGTTACTCAGCCCCAGCATTTT
TRBJ1-1 16 . TRBV2 TRBD1 CASSETDDRGDTEAFF TGTGCCAGCAGTGAAACGGACGACAGGGGTGACACTGAAGCTTTCTTT
TRBJ2-5 15 . TRBV6-1 . CASSEASRHQETQYF TGTGCCAGCAGTGAAGCCAGCAGGCACCAAGAGACCCAGTACTTC
TRBJ1-1 17 . TRBV23-1 . CASSQPRQGLSTTEAFF TGCGCCAGCAGTCAACCCCGCCAGGGGCTATCAACCACTGAAGCTTTCTTT
TRBJ1-1 14 . TRBV2 . CASRYRSANTEAFF TGTGCCAGCAGGTACAGATCAGCGAACACTGAAGCTTTCTTT
TRBJ1-5 17 . TRBV5-5 . CASTDGHIPYSNQPQHF TGTGCCAGCACCGACGGACACATCCCGTATAGCAATCAGCCCCAGCATTTT
TRBJ1-2 13 . TRBV7-8 . CASSPQVTYGYTF TGTGCCAGCAGCCCGCAGGTGACCTATGGCTACACCTTC
TRBJ2-3 14 . TRBV7-9 . CASSLMGGPDTQYF TGTGCCAGCAGCTTGATGGGGGGTCCAGATACGCAGTATTTT